The 18 T cell receptor beta chains reported below all come from one sample, sequenced in a study of blood T cell repertoires in COVID-19. Here immunoSEQ multiplex PCR was the method, and the copy in TCRdb shows in-frame clones only, minus some. The sample holds under 500,000 clones, 87% seen once. Sequenced: PBMCs or T cells enriched from blood (not recorded which). The receptors stem from a woman between 18 and 30 years old with acute COVID-19.

The gene calls are TRBV10-3 and TRBJ2-5; 8 positions agree with TRBD1. V lost 0 bases and J lost 2; bases outside the gene matches: 5. The CDR3 runs 16 residues. Germline V gene lookup returns CDR1 ENHRY and CDR2 SYGVKD. Written as DNA, the CDR3 is TGTGCCATCAGTGAGTCGGAACAGGGGGGTCAAGAGACCCAGTACTTC. Translated: CAISESEQGGQETQYF.

This chain uses TRBV9 with TRBJ2-5, with a weak D call TRBD2 (6 bases). V lost 0 bases to trimming and J lost 2 bases, with 11 bases between them. CDR3 length: 15 residues. Germline assignment: CDR1 SGDLS and CDR2 YYNGEE. For the CDR3, the DNA is TGTGCCAGCAGCGTAGTGGGGGACTTGCAAGAGACCCAGTACTTC. This sequence encodes CASSVVGDLQETQYF.

The rearrangement joins TRBV9 to TRBJ2-5, with D possibly matching TRBD2 (5 bases). The CDR3 is 15 residues long. Trimming stripped 4 bases from V and 1 base from J, with 14 bases between. The V gene's germline CDR1 is SGDLS and CDR2 YYNGEE. CDR3 nucleotide sequence: TGTGCCAGCAGCCCCACAACTCGGGGCCAAGAGACCCAGTACTTC. Its translation is CASSPTTRGQETQYF.

This clone was found once. This chain connects TRBV7-2 to TRBJ2-5; 12 nucleotides line up with TRBD2. After removal of 5 bases from V and 1 base from J, the junction contained 5 bases not matched to a gene. This CDR3 is 16 amino acids long. CDR1 SGHTA and CDR2 FQGNSA come from the germline V gene. CDR3 residues: CASSIASGRAQETQYF. In DNA, the CDR3 is TGTGCCAGCAGCATTGCTAGCGGGAGGGCCCAAGAGACCCAGTACTTC.

J is TRBJ1-2 and V is TRBV12-3 or TRBV12-4, with D perhaps matching TRBD1 (5 bases). The V gene lost 3 bases and the J gene lost 7 bases, with 9 bases spanning the gap. The CDR3 extends over 12 amino acids. The DNA for the CDR3 is TGTGCCAGCAGTTTCTCCCAGGGTGGCTACACCTTC. It is translated as CASSFSQGGYTF.

CDR3 amino acids: CSVVDRGPSNQPQHF. For the CDR3, the DNA is TGCAGCGTTGTGGACAGGGGCCCGAGCAATCAGCCCCAGCATTTT. The rearrangement links TRBV29-1 to TRBJ1-5; 9 nucleotides align to TRBD1. Germline V gene lookup returns CDR1 SQVTM and CDR2 ANQGSEA. The CDR3 loop spans 15 amino acids. The trim removed 4 bases at V and 1 base at J, leaving 5 bases unmatched.

Only one count was recorded for this clone. This chain links TRBV7-9 with TRBJ1-4; 7 nucleotides match TRBD1. This CDR3 comprises 17 residues. The V gene's germline CDR1 is SEHNR and CDR2 FQNEAQ (reference sequence). The V and J ends lost 5 bases and 5 bases, in that order; junction bases with no gene match: 14. DNA of the CDR3: TGTGCCAGCAGCCAGGGAACAGGGGACGCGTTAAATGAAAAACTGTTTTTT. Encoded protein: CASSQGTGDALNEKLFF. The whole variable domain, remainder taken from reference TRBV7-9 and TRBJ1-4, is DTGVSQNPRHKITKRGQNVTFRCDPISEHNRLYWYRQTLGQGPEFLTYFQNEAQLEKSRLLSDRFSAERPKGSFSTLEIQRTEQGDSAMYLCASSQGTGDALNEKLFFGSGTQLSVL.

This chain connects TRBV19 to TRBJ2-5; 9 bases are shared with TRBD2. V lost 2 bases and J lost 2; bases outside the gene matches: 6. This CDR3 spans 16 amino acids. Germline V gives CDR1 LNHDA, CDR2 SQIVND (reference sequence). CDR3 nucleotide sequence: TGTGCCAGTAGTATAAGTCTAGCGGGGCCACAAGAGACCCAGTACTTC. This encodes CASSISLAGPQETQYF. The whole variable domain, filled in from reference TRBV19 and TRBJ2-5, reads DGGITQSPKYLFRKEGQNVTLSCEQNLNHDAMYWYRQDPGQGLRLIYYSQIVNDFQKGDIAEGYSVSREKKESFPLTVTSAQKNPTAFYLCASSISLAGPQETQYFGPGTRLLVL.

This sequence joins TRBV19 and TRBJ2-7; 8 bases are a match to TRBD1. CDR1 LNHDA and CDR2 SQIVND come from the germline V gene (reference sequence). V dropped 8 bases and J dropped 2; count of bases not matched to a gene: 5. This CDR3 contains 13 residues. The CDR3: CASSGQATYEQYF. For the CDR3, the DNA is TGTGCCAGTTCGGGACAGGCGACCTACGAGCAGTACTTC.

As for this clone: The identical CDR3 is also encoded by other nucleotide sequences in the sample. The CDR3 loop is CASSVEGRGTDTQYF. For the CDR3, the DNA is TGTGCCAGCAGCGTAGAAGGGCGGGGTACAGATACGCAGTATTTT. The chain links TRBV9 to TRBJ2-3; possibly TRBD2 for D (6 bases). The CDR3 spans 15 residues. Looked up from germline, CDR1 is SGDLS and CDR2 is YYNGEE. The germline V and J ends were trimmed by 0 bases and 3 bases, with 11 bases remaining between them.

This clone was detected only a few times. The chain joins TRBV14 to TRBJ2-5; no firm D call. CDR1 is SGHDN and CDR2 is FVKESK in the germline V gene. This CDR3 has 11 amino acids. V was clipped by 2 bases and J by 5 bases, with 3 bases between them. The CDR3 loop is CASSQQETQYF. Here the CDR3 DNA reads TGTGCCAGCAGCCAACAGGAGACCCAGTACTTC.

On this clone itself: The junction departs from the called germline gene at one end, perhaps through a read error. The chain couples TRBV28 to TRBJ1-2; D is possibly TRBD1 (6 bases). The CDR3 extends over 10 amino acids. Germline V gene lookup returns CDR1 MDHEN and CDR2 SYDVKM. CDR3: CASSAGTPNF. The CDR3 DNA reads TGTGCCAGCAGCGCCGGGACACCAAACTTC.

The chain couples TRBV10-3 to TRBJ1-2; D not resolved. Deletions cut 6 bases from V and 3 bases from J, with 11 bases between. The CDR3 length is 13 residues. Germline V lookup: CDR1 ENHRY, CDR2 SYGVKD. This CDR3 reads CAIRAMMHYGYTF. CDR3 DNA: TGTGCCATCAGGGCCATGATGCACTATGGCTACACCTTC.

V usage is TRBV7-9 and J usage is TRBJ1-2; tentatively, D is TRBD1 (6 bases). CDR1 and CDR2 (germline): SEHNR, FQNEAQ (reference sequence). V lost 5 bases and J 6 bases, leaving 19 bases between the germline ends. This CDR3 has 15 amino acids. The CDR3 sequence is CASSAPRGIGDGYTF. The CDR3 coding sequence is TGTGCCAGCAGCGCACCCAGGGGAATAGGGGATGGCTACACCTTC.

To note about this clone: The sample holds other DNA sequences that translate to the same CDR3. As DNA, the CDR3 is TGCGCCAGCAGCTTGGGACAGAGCTCTGGAAACACCATATATTTT. The encoded protein is CASSLGQSSGNTIYF. The chain carries TRBV5-1 and TRBJ1-3; tentative D call: TRBD1 (5 bases). This CDR3 is built from 15 residues. The V end was cut by 0 bases, the J end by 0 bases, with 7 bases between. The germline gives CDR1 SGHRS, CDR2 YFSETQ.

The chain links TRBV6-1 to TRBJ2-7; maybe TRBD2 (6 bases). This CDR3 contains 14 residues. Germline lookup yields CDR1 MNHNS and CDR2 SASEGT. Trimming stripped 3 bases from V and 0 bases from J, with 9 bases between. CDR3 bases: TGTGCCAGCAGTGATCTCGGGAGCTCCTACGAGCAGTACTTC. The encoded protein is CASSDLGSSYEQYF.

The gene calls are TRBV5-5 and TRBJ1-2; D may be TRBD1 (5 bases). V was shortened by 5 bases and J by 0 bases, with 17 bases between the two germline ends. The CDR3 sequence is 16 residues long. Germline CDR1 and CDR2: SGHKS and YYEKEE (reference sequence). The CDR3 nucleotides read TGTGCCAGCAGACGGCCTGGGACGGGAGCTAACTATGGCTACACCTTC. It yields the protein CASRRPGTGANYGYTF.

V and J are TRBV6-5 and TRBJ1-4, with D perhaps matching TRBD1 (6 bases). The V and J ends lost 11 bases and 5 bases respectively, with 15 bases between them. The CDR3 length is 13 residues. Germline-derived CDR1 and CDR2 are MNHEY and SVGAGI. The CDR3 bases are TGTGCCGGGGGGGGGCGGATCAATGAAAAACTGTTTTTT. It translates to CAGGGRINEKLFF.